This T cell receptor beta chain is drawn from a study of regulatory T cells in long-lasting Graves disease (dated by TCRdb to the early 2020s). Study-wide context: Antithyroid drugs had been taken for less than 3 months by newly diagnosed Graves' disease patients. TCR sequencing covered about 13 persistent and around 20 newly diagnosed Graves' disease patients, around 35 samples in total. Persistent Graves' disease patients were compared with newly diagnosed Graves' disease patients by peripheral blood TCR sequencing and RNA sequencing. The study was registered as a clinical trial and conducted in China.

As for this clonotype: What this receptor recognizes is not known. No clone much larger than this one lies a single base away; base qualities are absent.

The time point label, read with the paper, signifies: newly diagnosed GD, antithyroid drugs for less than 3 months. For both TCR sequencing and RNA sequencing, RNA was extracted from PBMCs in TRIzol. Graves' disease was diagnosed according to American Thyroid Association guidelines. Recruitment of patients was carried out at an endocrinology department in Xi'an, China. From each patient, around 9.3 milliliters of peripheral blood was collected into an EDTA anticoagulant tube. Ficoll Paque Plus density gradient separation was used to isolate PBMCs, and no further T cell sorting was done. RNA quality was checked with an Agilent 2100 Bioanalyzer and agarose gel, and concentration with a NanoDrop 2000. Study-level results and caveats: Compared with newly diagnosed patients, persistent Graves' disease patients had lower TCR Shannon entropy and fewer highly expanded clones, which suggests clonal expansion. Persistent patients shared more public clonotypes among themselves (around 3,000) than newly diagnosed patients did (roughly 920). Only peripheral blood was studied, because thyroid tissue, the primary lesion, was inaccessible. Sequencing and analysis were limited to the TCR beta chain. The authors acknowledged the small sample size as a limitation that may reduce accuracy. TRBV28, TRBJ1-2 and TRBJ2-5 were preferentially used in persistent disease, while TRBV20-1 and TRBJ2-1 were favored in newly diagnosed disease.

The library was built by means of multiplex PCR. Data came from an Illumina HiSeq 4000. iRepertoire HTBI primers and Arm-PCR amplification of CDR3 regions were used to construct TCR beta libraries. Before sequencing, the PCR products underwent gel purification. The original pipeline was this. A total of around 59 TRBV and more than twelve TRBJ segments were identified across samples and were used for gene usage analysis of CDR3 amino acid clonotypes. COPE and FqMerger were used to merge filtered high-quality paired reads into contigs. BLAST was used to align contigs to IMGT TRBV, TRBD and TRBJ reference genes, with CDR3 defined following IMGT. Highly expanded clones were defined as clonotypes with a frequency above 0.1%. Repertoire diversity was measured by Shannon entropy, and V-J evenness by the Gini coefficient. A clonotype found in more than one individual was treated as public. TCRdb took the public reads, trimmed them with fastp at Q25, ran MiXCR for clone calling and kept in-frame beta chains. Rows merge per CDR3 protein into single entries with the most common DNA and genes. The V and J calls and clone size come from TCRdb's table, not from the authors' own analysis. This sample holds hundreds of thousands of distinct CDR3 sequences; less than 20% were observed only once. The ten largest account for around a tenth of the sample.

From the germline V gene, CDR1 is SGHVS and CDR2 is FNYEAQ. Counted from cysteine to phenylalanine, this CDR3 has 16 amino acids. CDR3 DNA is the only sequence kept; it has 48 bases, read in frame from the first base. Relative to germline, V is missing 5 bases and J is missing 4 bases, with 12 bases of the junction outside any gene match. In addition, the sample was reused for a study of T cells in Graves' hyperthyroidism and ophthalmopathy. The second study also describes: Stable Graves' hyperthyroidism was defined as no progression to ophthalmopathy during 18 months of follow-up. Hyperthyroidism patients were newly diagnosed, had a disease duration of under 2 months, and were aged 18 to 65 years. The study excluded patients with uncontrolled infections, other autoimmune diseases, pregnancy or lactation. Diagnoses were established on the basis of clinical symptoms, serum thyroxine and TRAb, thyroid ultrasound, and orbital computed tomography. The first round of RT-PCR for the TCR CDR3 was performed with the HTBI primer set and the Qiagen OneStep RT-PCR kit. Most expanded thyroid clonotypes (frequency above 0.001) were also detected in blood, a finding suggesting that blood repertoires may reflect thyroid immune responses. A 13 V-J signature model separated ophthalmopathy from stable hyperthyroidism, with about 90% sensitivity and 81.08% specificity in cross-validation and 80%/75% in testing. In validation, progression to ophthalmopathy was predicted by the model with 70.59% sensitivity and roughly 72% specificity, a median of about 6.8 months before onset. A discovery cohort of about 96 patients, about 44 with Graves' ophthalmopathy and 55 to 65 with stable Graves' hyperthyroidism, was used to find distinguishing TCR V-J signatures. Whether ophthalmopathy could be predicted prospectively was tested in an independent validation cohort made up of under 20 hyperthyroidism patients plus 17 patients who later progressed to ophthalmopathy. The 100 or so discovery patients were randomly split 7:3 into training and test sets. Thyroid tissue and blood T-cell repertoires from six or seven Graves' hyperthyroidism patients were also compared in the study. After sampling, hyperthyroidism patients received methimazole starting at 30 mg daily, and ophthalmopathy patients received high-dose intravenous methylprednisolone. Libraries were constructed in a second round of multiplex PCR, after which size selection and purification were performed. The libraries were sequenced on an Illumina HiSeq2000 using paired-end 100 bp reads. SOAPnuke was used to process the raw data, throwing out any read that contained adapters or uncalled bases, had a mean Phred below 15, or lacked an exact constant-primer or identifier match. High-quality paired reads were merged with COPE v1.2.5, and unique nucleotide sequences were defined as clonotypes. Clonotypes were aligned to IMGT TRBV, TRBD and TRBJ reference segments using MiTCR v1.1. Only V-J combinations with frequency above 0.0001, covering 99.2% of repertoires, were analysed. The TCS score was defined as the ratio of F50 (clonal expansion) to E x V (chaos), calculated using BLOSUM62-based TCRdist between CDR3 peptides within each V-J. Welch's t-statistics and random forest reduced just over 500 V-J features to roughly 13, which were used in a naive Bayes classifier (R e1071). Sample size was not statistically predetermined, and blinding of investigators to group allocation was not performed. The paper reports TCR Vbeta CDR3 sequencing of 140 or so peripheral blood samples: 43 ophthalmopathy, approximately 74 hyperthyroidism and around 17 progressor patients.

Sequencing was performed on peripheral blood mononuclear cells (PBMCs), taken at new diagnosis, from a patient treated with antithyroid drugs. The chain joins TRBV7-6 to TRBJ2-7, with 9 junctional bases fitting TRBD2. The receptor was isolated from a woman in her thirties with Graves disease. Donor details come from another sample of the same person, matched by shared clones. The sequenced DNA is TGTGCCAGCAGCCCCTGGGTTAGCGGGAGTATGTACGAGCAGTACTTC. Its protein reads: CASSPWVSGSMYEQYF.